The 11 T cell receptor beta chains below all came from one sample that was sequenced in a study of cytomegalovirus exposure and HLA in healthy donors. It was with 60 Vbeta and 13 Jbeta primers that the PCR ran. Using immunoSEQ multiplex PCR, the repertoire was profiled, and TCRdb retains in-frame clones only, with some absent. The table records about 140,000 clones, more than 65% of them present only once. The specimen sequenced was PBMCs. Receptors originate from a woman in her 30s in good health and CMV-seronegative.

This chain joins TRBV28 and TRBJ1-2; D possibly corresponds to TRBD1 (6 bases). This CDR3 spans 13 amino acids. The V gene's germline CDR1 is MDHEN and CDR2 SYDVKM. Trimming removed 6 bases from V and 5 bases from J, with 13 bases in between. This CDR3 is CASRPDRNYGYTF. As DNA, the CDR3 is TGTGCCAGCAGACCTGACAGGAATTATGGCTACACCTTC.

This clone was seen a few times. Other DNA sequences in the sample encode the same CDR3. The chain combines TRBV18 with TRBJ2-7, with D possibly TRBD2 on 6 matching bases. Germline CDR1 KGHSH, CDR2 LQKENI. The CDR3 runs 13 residues. V was cut by 0 bases and J by 5 bases, with 8 bases left in between. In DNA form, the CDR3 reads TGTGCCAGCTCACCACCAGGAGGGAACGAGCAGTACTTC. It is translated as CASSPPGGNEQYF.

The genes are TRBV2 and TRBJ2-1, with a weak D call TRBD2 (5 bases). The germline V gene encodes CDR1 SNHLY and CDR2 FYNNEI. The CDR3 length is 14 residues. V was clipped by 3 bases and J by 6 bases, with 12 bases between them. Written as DNA, the CDR3 is TGTGCCAGCAGTGATGGGATTCGGGGCAATGAGCAGTTCTTC. This translates into CASSDGIRGNEQFF.

This clone was seen only once. The gene calls are TRBV28 and TRBJ2-5; TRBD2 agrees at 7 bases. The germline CDR1 and CDR2 sequences are MDHEN and SYDVKM. This CDR3 has 14 amino acids. The junction had 8 bases not matched to a gene; V was cut back by 3 bases and J by 7 bases. CDR3 amino acids: CASSFAGSSGTQYF. The CDR3 DNA reads TGTGCCAGCAGTTTTGCCGGGTCTAGCGGGACCCAGTACTTC.

The chain links TRBV5-1 to TRBJ2-6, with D uncertain. CDR3 length: 16 residues. The V end lost 0 bases, the J end lost 1 base, and 8 bases lay between the germline ends. The germline V gene has CDR1 SGHRS and CDR2 YFSETQ. The CDR3 nucleotides read TGCGCCAGCAGCTTGGCCCAAATGTCTGGGGCCAACGTCCTGACTTTC. Amino acid sequence: CASSLAQMSGANVLTF.

J is TRBJ2-3 and V is TRBV6-5, with 9 positions matching TRBD2. The length of the CDR3 is 16 residues. CDR1 is MNHEY, CDR2 SVGAGI, per germline. J gave up 0 bases and V 0 bases, and 1 base lay outside the gene matches. In DNA form, the CDR3 reads TGTGCCAGCAGTTACTCCGGACTAGCGAGCACAGATACGCAGTATTTT. Protein: CASSYSGLASTDTQYF.

The chain carries TRBV6-1 and TRBJ1-2; D remains unclear. Germline assignment: CDR1 MNHNS and CDR2 SASEGT. V lost 2 bases, J lost 8 bases, and 15 bases lay in between. CDR3 length equals 14 residues. CDR3 region: CASSERGQLSGYTF. The CDR3 DNA is TGTGCCAGCAGTGAACGCGGCCAACTATCGGGCTACACCTTC.

The rearrangement links TRBV5-5 to TRBJ1-4; possibly TRBD1 for D (5 bases). The CDR3 spans 14 residues. Germline CDR1 is SGHKS and CDR2 is YYEKEE (reference sequence). V lost 3 bases and J 0 bases, leaving 6 bases between the germline ends. CDR3 residues: CASSWTPTNEKLFF. The CDR3 DNA reads TGTGCCAGCAGCTGGACACCAACTAATGAAAAACTGTTTTTT.

This chain links TRBV6-5 with TRBJ2-6; the D is unclear. The germline CDR1 and CDR2 sequences are MNHEY and SVGAGI. Trimming cost V 4 bases and J 2 bases, with 12 bases left between them. This CDR3 comprises 16 residues. The CDR3 loop is CASSLISPAGANVLTF. CDR3 DNA: TGTGCCAGCAGTTTAATAAGTCCAGCTGGGGCCAACGTCCTGACTTTC.

This clone was seen more than once but under ten times. The rearrangement links TRBV18 to TRBJ1-1, with a possible D match to TRBD1 (6 bases). V gave up 0 bases and J gave up 5 bases, with 13 bases separating them. Germline assignment: CDR1 KGHSH and CDR2 LQKENI. The CDR3 is 15 residues long. In DNA, the CDR3 is TGTGCCAGCTCACCACCCATGGGGGCAGCGACTGAAGCTTTCTTT. Protein sequence: CASSPPMGAATEAFF.

The chain couples TRBV5-1 to TRBJ1-5, with 7 bases fitting TRBD1. The germline gives CDR1 SGHRS, CDR2 YFSETQ. The CDR3 covers 15 residues. The trim removed 3 bases at V and 0 bases at J, leaving 3 bases unmatched. CDR3 DNA sequence: TGCGCCAGCAGCTGGACAGGAAATAGCAATCAGCCCCAGCATTTT. This encodes CASSWTGNSNQPQHF.